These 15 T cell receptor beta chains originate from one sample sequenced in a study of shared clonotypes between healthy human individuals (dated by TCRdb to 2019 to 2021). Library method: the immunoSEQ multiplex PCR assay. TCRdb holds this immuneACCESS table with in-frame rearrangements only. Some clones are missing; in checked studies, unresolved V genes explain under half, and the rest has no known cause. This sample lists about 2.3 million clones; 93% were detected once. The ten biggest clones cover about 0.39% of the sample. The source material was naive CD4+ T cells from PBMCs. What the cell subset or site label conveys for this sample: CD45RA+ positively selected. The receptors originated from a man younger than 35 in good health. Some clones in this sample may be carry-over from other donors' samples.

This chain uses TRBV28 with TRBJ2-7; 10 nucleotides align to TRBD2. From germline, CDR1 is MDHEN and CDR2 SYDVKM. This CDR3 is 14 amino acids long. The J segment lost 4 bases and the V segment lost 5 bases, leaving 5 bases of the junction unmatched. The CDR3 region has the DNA TGTGCCAGCAGTCCAGCGGGAGGGGAATACGAGCAGTACTTC. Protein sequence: CASSPAGGEYEQYF.

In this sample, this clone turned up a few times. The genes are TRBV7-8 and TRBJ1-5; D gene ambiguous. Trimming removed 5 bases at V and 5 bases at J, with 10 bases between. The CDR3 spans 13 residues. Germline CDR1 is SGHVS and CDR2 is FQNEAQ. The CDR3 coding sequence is TGTGCCAGCAGCCCCGACTTACATCAGCCCCAGCATTTT. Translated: CASSPDLHQPQHF.

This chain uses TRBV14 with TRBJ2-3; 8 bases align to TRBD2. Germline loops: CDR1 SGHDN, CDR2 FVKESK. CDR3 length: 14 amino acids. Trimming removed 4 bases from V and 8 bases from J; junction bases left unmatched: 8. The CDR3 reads CASSRDWAGGTQYF. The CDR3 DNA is TGTGCCAGCAGCCGTGACTGGGCGGGAGGTACGCAGTATTTT.

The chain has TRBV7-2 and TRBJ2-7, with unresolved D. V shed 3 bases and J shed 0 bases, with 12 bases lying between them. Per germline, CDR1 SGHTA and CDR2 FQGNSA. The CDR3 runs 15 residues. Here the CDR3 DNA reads TGTGCCAGCAGCTTCGGGCACGTATCCTCCTACGAGCAGTACTTC. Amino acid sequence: CASSFGHVSSYEQYF.

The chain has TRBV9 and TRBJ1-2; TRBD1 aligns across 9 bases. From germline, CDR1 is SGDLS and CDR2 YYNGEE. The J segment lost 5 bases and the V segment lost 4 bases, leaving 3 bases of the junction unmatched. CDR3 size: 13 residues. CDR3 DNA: TGTGCCAGCAGCCAAGACAGGGGGTATGGCTACACCTTC. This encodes CASSQDRGYGYTF.

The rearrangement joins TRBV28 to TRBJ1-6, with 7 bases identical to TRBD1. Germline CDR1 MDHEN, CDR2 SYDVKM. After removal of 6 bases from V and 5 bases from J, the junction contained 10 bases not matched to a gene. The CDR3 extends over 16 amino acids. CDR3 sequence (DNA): TGTGCCAGCAGGGAACAGGGGAAGGGTGATAATTCACCCCTCCACTTT. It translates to CASREQGKGDNSPLHF. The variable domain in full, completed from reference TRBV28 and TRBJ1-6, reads DVKVTQSSRYLVKRTGEKVFLECVQDMDHENMFWYRQDPGLGLRLIYFSYDVKMKEKGDIPEGYSVSREKKERFSLILESASTNQTSMYLCASREQGKGDNSPLHFGNGTRLTVT.

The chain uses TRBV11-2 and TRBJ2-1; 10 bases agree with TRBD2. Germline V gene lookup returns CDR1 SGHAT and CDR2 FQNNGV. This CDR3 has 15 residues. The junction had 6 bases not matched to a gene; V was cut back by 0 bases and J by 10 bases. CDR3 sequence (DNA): TGTGCCAGCAGCTTAGAGTGGCTAGCGGGAGTCGAGCAGTTCTTC. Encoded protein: CASSLEWLAGVEQFF.

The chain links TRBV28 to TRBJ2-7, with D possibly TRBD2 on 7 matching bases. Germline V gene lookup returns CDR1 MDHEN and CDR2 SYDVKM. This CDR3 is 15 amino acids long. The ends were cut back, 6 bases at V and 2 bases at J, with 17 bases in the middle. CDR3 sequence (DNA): TGTGCCAGCAGCCAAGGGGGGGCCGCCCCCTACGAGCAGTACTTC. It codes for CASSQGGAAPYEQYF.

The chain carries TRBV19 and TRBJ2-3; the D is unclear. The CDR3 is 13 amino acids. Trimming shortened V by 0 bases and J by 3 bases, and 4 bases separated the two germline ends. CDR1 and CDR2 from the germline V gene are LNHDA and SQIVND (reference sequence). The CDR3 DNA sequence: TGTGCCAGTAGTATAGATATGACAGATACGCAGTATTTT. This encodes CASSIDMTDTQYF. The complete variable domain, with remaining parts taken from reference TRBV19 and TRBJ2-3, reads DGGITQSPKYLFRKEGQNVTLSCEQNLNHDAMYWYRQDPGQGLRLIYYSQIVNDFQKGDIAEGYSVSREKKESFPLTVTSAQKNPTAFYLCASSIDMTDTQYFGPGTRLTVL.

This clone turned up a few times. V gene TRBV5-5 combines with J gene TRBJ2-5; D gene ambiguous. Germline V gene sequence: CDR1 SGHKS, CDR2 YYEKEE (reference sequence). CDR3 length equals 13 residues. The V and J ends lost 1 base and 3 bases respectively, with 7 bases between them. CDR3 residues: CASSLYSEETQYF. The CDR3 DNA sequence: TGTGCCAGCAGCTTGTACTCCGAAGAGACCCAGTACTTC.

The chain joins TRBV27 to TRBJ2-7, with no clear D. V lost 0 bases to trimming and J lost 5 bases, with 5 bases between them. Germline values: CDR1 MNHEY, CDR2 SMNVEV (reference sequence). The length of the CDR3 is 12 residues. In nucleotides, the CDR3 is TGTGCCAGCAGTTTATCGCACGACGAGCAGTACTTC. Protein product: CASSLSHDEQYF.

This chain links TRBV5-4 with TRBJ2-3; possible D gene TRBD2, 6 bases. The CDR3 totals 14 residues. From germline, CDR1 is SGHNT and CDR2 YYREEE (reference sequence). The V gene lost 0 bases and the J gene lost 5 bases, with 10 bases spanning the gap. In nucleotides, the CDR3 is TGTGCCAGCAGCTTGGCCTCGGAGGGAGATACGCAGTATTTT. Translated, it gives CASSLASEGDTQYF.

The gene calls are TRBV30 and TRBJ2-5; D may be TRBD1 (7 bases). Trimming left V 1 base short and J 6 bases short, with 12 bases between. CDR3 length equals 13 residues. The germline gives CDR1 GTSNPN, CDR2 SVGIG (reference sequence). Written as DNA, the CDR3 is TGTGCCTGGAGTGAGGAGGGGGCGAAGACCCAGTACTTC. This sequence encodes CAWSEEGAKTQYF.

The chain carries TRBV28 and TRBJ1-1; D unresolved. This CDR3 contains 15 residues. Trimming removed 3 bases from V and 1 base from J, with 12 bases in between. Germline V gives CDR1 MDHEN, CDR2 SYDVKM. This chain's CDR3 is CASSFDIAGNTEAFF. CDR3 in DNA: TGTGCCAGCAGTTTCGATATTGCTGGGAACACTGAAGCTTTCTTT.

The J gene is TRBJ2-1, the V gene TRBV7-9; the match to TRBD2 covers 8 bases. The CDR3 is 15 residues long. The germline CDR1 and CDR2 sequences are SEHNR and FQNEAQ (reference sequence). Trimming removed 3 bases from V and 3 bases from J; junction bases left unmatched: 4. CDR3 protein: CASSFTGGFYNEQFF. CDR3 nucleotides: TGTGCCAGCAGCTTCACGGGGGGGTTCTACAATGAGCAGTTCTTC. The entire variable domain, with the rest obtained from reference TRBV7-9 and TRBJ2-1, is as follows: DTGVSQNPRHKITKRGQNVTFRCDPISEHNRLYWYRQTLGQGPEFLTYFQNEAQLEKSRLLSDRFSAERPKGSFSTLEIQRTEQGDSAMYLCASSFTGGFYNEQFFGPGTRLTVL.